This T cell receptor (beta chain) was sequenced for a study of post-analysis software for immune sequencing data. Study information: Both relapsing-remitting and secondary progressive multiple sclerosis featured among the disease courses, as did progressive-relapsing multiple sclerosis. The study, taken as a whole, reports: Five TRBV segments appeared more often in patients than in controls, and TRBV5-6, TRBV5-1 and TRBV20-1 were among these. Patients with multiple sclerosis recorded significantly lower normalized Chao1 diversity than controls, the study found. By F measure, strong co-clustering occurred among samples prepared in the same batch.

This clonotype was recorded at least ten times. The antigen is unknown. CDR3 length: 17 amino acids. The germline gives CDR1 MGHDK, CDR2 SYGVNS. V lost 4 bases and J lost 3, with 18 bases in between. The TCR beta cDNA libraries carried unique molecular identifiers. Yield was 450,000 to 650,000 cDNA molecules from around 0.96 to 9.9 million T cells. MiXCR was run by TCRdb on the PCR reads, yielding one entry per CDR3 protein. The sample holds some 370,000 distinct CDR3 sequences, less than 35% seen once. Material for sequencing was blood. This rearrangement joins TRBV25-1 to TRBJ1-4; D is unresolved. This receptor was identified in a girl aged 10-17 years with multiple sclerosis. The CDR3 nucleotides read TGTGCCAGCAGTGCCGCGGACGGAGACCCCCCTAATGAAAAACTGTTTTTT. This gives the protein CASSAADGDPPNEKLFF.